This TCR beta chain was sequenced for a study of shared clonotypes between healthy human individuals. This table comes from immunoSEQ multiplex PCR, and its TCRdb copy is limited to in-frame clones, with some not included. Of 550,000 to 700,000 clones listed, around three quarters are singletons. Only a few counts were recorded for this clone. CDR1 is MNHNS and CDR2 is SASEGT in the germline V gene. The junction had 2 bases not matched to a gene; V was cut back by 6 bases and J by 6 bases. This CDR3 region has 11 residues. The specimen was memory CD4+ T cells sorted from blood. The subset: CD45RA-negative fraction. This receptor was obtained from a woman aged 25 to 45 in good health. The chain employs TRBV6-1 and TRBJ2-7; 7 bases are shared with TRBD1. CDR3 amino acids: CASRRQGEQYF. CDR3 DNA sequence: TGTGCCAGCAGGCGACAGGGCGAGCAGTACTTC.